This TCR beta chain was identified during a study of OX40 agonist ivuxolimab in advanced cancers. Here immunoSEQ multiplex PCR was the method, and the copy in TCRdb shows in-frame clones only, minus some. This table holds over 75,000 clones, roughly 90% found once. The CDR3 has 16 amino acids. J lost 3 bases, V lost 3 bases, and 10 bases had no gene match. Germline CDR1 is KGHSH and CDR2 is LQKENI. This sequence joins TRBV18 and TRBJ1-2; 7 nucleotides line up with TRBD1. Material: CD4+ or CD8+ T cells sorted from blood, obtained in a trial of the OX40 agonist ivuxolimab. The TCR sequence derives from an adult with an advanced solid tumor such as melanoma, head and neck, liver or kidney cancer. CDR3 DNA sequence: TGTGCCAGCTCACCCCGGGACAGAAGTATGGACTATGGCTACACCTTC. It specifies CASSPRDRSMDYGYTF.